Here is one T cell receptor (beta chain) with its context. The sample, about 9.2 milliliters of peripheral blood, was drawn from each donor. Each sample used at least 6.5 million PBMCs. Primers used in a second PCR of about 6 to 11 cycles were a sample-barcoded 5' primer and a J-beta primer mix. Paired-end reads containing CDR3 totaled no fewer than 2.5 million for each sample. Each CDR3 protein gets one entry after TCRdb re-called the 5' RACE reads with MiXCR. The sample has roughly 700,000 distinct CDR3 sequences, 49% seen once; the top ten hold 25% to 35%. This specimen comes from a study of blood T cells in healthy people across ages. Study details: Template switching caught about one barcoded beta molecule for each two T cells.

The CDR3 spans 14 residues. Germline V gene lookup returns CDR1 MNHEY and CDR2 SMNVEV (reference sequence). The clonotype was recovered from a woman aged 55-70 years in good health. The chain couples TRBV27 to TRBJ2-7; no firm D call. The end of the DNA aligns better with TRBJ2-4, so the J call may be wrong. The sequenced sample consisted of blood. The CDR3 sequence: CASSPILAKNIQYF. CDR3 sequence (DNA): TGTGCCAGCAGCCCTATACTAGCCAAAAACATTCAGTACTTC.